These 24 T cell receptor beta chains were sequenced from one sample in a study of T cell responses to AZD1222 COVID-19 vaccine (dated by TCRdb to 2020 to 2023). Library method: the immunoSEQ multiplex PCR assay. TCRdb provides this immuneACCESS table in a form limited to in-frame rearrangements. Some clones are lacking; in checked studies, under half of them reflect an unresolved V gene, and why the rest are absent is not known. In this sample the table shows around 170,000 clones, nearly 95% of which occur a single time. The ten biggest clones cover less than 2.5% of the sample. Explained via the paper, the time point label denotes: about 28 days (+/-7) after the second vaccine dose. The sequenced sample was peripheral blood, obtained 28 days after the second AZD1222 dose. These receptors were obtained from an adult who received the AZD1222 COVID-19 vaccine.

The rearrangement uses TRBV5-6 and TRBJ1-4; tentatively, D is TRBD1 (6 bases). Germline CDR1 and CDR2: SGHDT and YYEEEE. Trimming shortened V by 0 bases and J by 7 bases, and 7 bases separated the two germline ends. The CDR3 has 13 amino acids. Here the CDR3 reads CASSLDRVEKLFF. The CDR3, as DNA: TGTGCCAGCAGCTTGGACAGGGTTGAAAAACTGTTTTTT.

This chain links TRBV5-1 with TRBJ2-3, with a tentative D call TRBD1 (6 bases). The V end was cut by 0 bases, the J end by 1 base, with 12 bases between. This CDR3 comprises 16 residues. Germline CDR1 reads SGHRS; CDR2 reads YFSETQ. The CDR3 sequence is CASSLGHRVGTDTQYF. The CDR3 coding sequence is TGCGCCAGCAGCTTGGGGCACAGGGTGGGCACAGATACGCAGTATTTT.

This clone has more than one count but fewer than ten. The chain recombines TRBV4-1 with TRBJ1-3; D is unclear. This CDR3 spans 15 amino acids. Germline values: CDR1 MGHRA, CDR2 YSYEKL. Trimming cost V 4 bases and J 0 bases, with 10 bases left between them. CDR3 in DNA: TGCGCCAGCAGCCGCGTGCCTTTCTCTGGAAACACCATATATTTT. The encoded protein is CASSRVPFSGNTIYF.

The chain has TRBV11-2 and TRBJ2-7; D remains ambiguous. Germline V gene sequence: CDR1 SGHAT, CDR2 FQNNGV. Trimming shortened V by 0 bases and J by 3 bases, and 12 bases separated the two germline ends. The CDR3 consists of 15 residues. The chain's CDR3 is CASSLDSQVGYEQYF. CDR3 sequence (DNA): TGTGCCAGCAGCTTAGACTCCCAGGTCGGCTACGAGCAGTACTTC.

To note about this clone: Other DNA sequences in this sample translate to the same CDR3. V is TRBV7-9 and J is TRBJ1-1; D unclear. The V gene's germline CDR1 is SEHNR and CDR2 FQNEAQ (reference sequence). V was clipped by 1 base and J by 5 bases, with 2 bases between them. The CDR3 extends over 11 amino acids. The chain's CDR3 is CASSLGTEAFF. The DNA of the CDR3 is TGTGCCAGCAGCTTAGGGACTGAAGCTTTCTTT.

This chain joins TRBV5-1 and TRBJ1-1; D not certain. The V and J ends lost 4 bases and 3 bases respectively, with 10 bases between them. The V gene's germline CDR1 is SGHRS and CDR2 YFSETQ. CDR3 length: 13 amino acids. The CDR3 region has the DNA TGCGCCAGCAGCGGGATAGCTGACACTGAAGCTTTCTTT. This sequence encodes CASSGIADTEAFF.

The V gene is TRBV7-8, the J gene TRBJ1-5; no clear D. This CDR3 contains 14 residues. Trimming cost V 2 bases and J 7 bases, with 12 bases left between them. The germline CDR1 and CDR2 sequences are SGHVS and FQNEAQ. The CDR3 here is CASSLRQADQPQHF. DNA for the CDR3: TGTGCCAGCAGCTTAAGGCAGGCTGACCAGCCCCAGCATTTT.

This chain links TRBV5-1 with TRBJ1-5; perhaps TRBD1 as D (6 bases). CDR3 length: 15 residues. V lost 3 bases to trimming and J lost 3 bases, with 13 bases between them. CDR1 SGHRS and CDR2 YFSETQ come from the germline V gene. Written as DNA, the CDR3 is TGCGCCAGCAGCTGGGGGGGGGCGATCAATCAGCCCCAGCATTTT. It codes for CASSWGGAINQPQHF.

This chain joins TRBV5-4 and TRBJ1-4; D remains unclear. The CDR3 sequence is 14 residues long. V was trimmed by 5 bases and J by 8 bases, leaving 16 bases between them. CDR1 and CDR2 from the germline V gene are SGHNT and YYREEE (reference sequence). CDR3 DNA sequence: TGTGCCAGCAGTCTCGACCCGGTGTCGGAAAAACTGTTTTTT. Translation gives CASSLDPVSEKLFF.

The chain recombines TRBV11-2 with TRBJ1-5; 7 bases are shared with TRBD1. The CDR3 loop spans 15 amino acids. Germline-derived CDR1 and CDR2 are SGHAT and FQNNGV. With 1 base clipped from V and 4 bases from J, the junction kept 4 bases outside the gene matches. CDR3 amino acids: CASSLGDRANQPQHF. CDR3 nucleotides: TGTGCCAGCAGCTTAGGTGACAGGGCAAATCAGCCCCAGCATTTT.

This chain links TRBV5-1 with TRBJ1-1, with D tentatively TRBD1 (5 bases). The V gene lost 3 bases and the J gene lost 3 bases, with 15 bases spanning the gap. Per germline, CDR1 SGHRS and CDR2 YFSETQ. CDR3 length equals 15 residues. CDR3 residues: CASSSSVLTDTEAFF. The CDR3, as DNA: TGCGCCAGCAGCTCCAGTGTATTGACAGACACTGAAGCTTTCTTT.

The chain is built from TRBV5-1 and TRBJ2-1; 9 bases agree with TRBD2. This CDR3 is built from 16 residues. CDR1 and CDR2 (germline): SGHRS, YFSETQ. With 4 bases clipped from V and 4 bases from J, the junction kept 9 bases outside the gene matches. The CDR3 loop is CASSPPAGGTYNEQFF. The CDR3 nucleotides are TGCGCCAGCAGCCCCCCTGCGGGAGGGACTTACAATGAGCAGTTCTTC.

The chain recombines TRBV6-6 with TRBJ1-3; 7 nucleotides line up with TRBD1. The germline gives CDR1 MNHNY, CDR2 SVGAGI (reference sequence). This CDR3 has 16 amino acids. V shed 4 bases and J 0 bases; nucleotides not matched to a gene: 6. In nucleotides, the CDR3 is TGTGCCAGCAGTTCCGGGACAGAGTACTCTGGAAACACCATATATTTT. It specifies CASSSGTEYSGNTIYF.

The genes are TRBV2 and TRBJ2-5; possibly TRBD2 for D (5 bases). The germline V and J ends were trimmed by 2 bases and 1 base, with 14 bases remaining between them. The CDR3 totals 16 residues. Germline CDR1 SNHLY, CDR2 FYNNEI. The CDR3 coding sequence is TGTGCCAGCAGTGAAATGAAGCGGCCCTTCCAAGAGACCCAGTACTTC. It codes for CASSEMKRPFQETQYF.

The V call is TRBV19, the J call TRBJ1-1; perhaps TRBD1 as D (6 bases). V shed 7 bases and J shed 6 bases, with 15 bases lying between them. In germline, CDR1 is LNHDA, CDR2 SQIVND (reference sequence). This CDR3 is 13 amino acids long. The CDR3 DNA follows: TGTGCCAGTACCATCGGAGGGGGATCTGAAGCTTTCTTT. This encodes CASTIGGGSEAFF.

DNA of the CDR3: TGTGCCAGCAGCCCCTCAGGACAGGTCTACGAGCAGTACTTC. Translated, it gives CASSPSGQVYEQYF. V gene TRBV4-2 combines with J gene TRBJ2-7; TRBD1 matches at 7 bases. The CDR3 contains 14 residues. Germline assignment: CDR1 LGHNA and CDR2 YNFKEQ. V gave up 4 bases and J gave up 3 bases; unmatched junction bases: 6.

The chain joins TRBV2 to TRBJ2-1; unclear D gene. The CDR3 sequence is 13 residues long. The V end lost 1 base, the J end lost 7 bases, and 8 bases lay between the germline ends. In germline, CDR1 is SNHLY, CDR2 FYNNEI. In DNA form, the CDR3 reads TGTGCCAGCAGTGAAGAAGGAAGGAATGAGCAGTTCTTC. As protein: CASSEEGRNEQFF.

This CDR3 is CASSPPSGGAYEQFF. CDR3 coding DNA: TGTGCCAGCTCACCACCGAGCGGGGGGGCATATGAGCAGTTCTTC. The chain recombines TRBV18 with TRBJ2-1, with 10 bases identical to TRBD2. V shed 0 bases and J 8 bases; nucleotides not matched to a gene: 4. In germline, CDR1 is KGHSH, CDR2 LQKENI. CDR3 length: 15 amino acids.

The V gene is TRBV4-2, the J gene TRBJ2-2; D not resolved. CDR1 LGHNA and CDR2 YNFKEQ come from the germline V gene. This CDR3 contains 13 residues. The ends were cut back, 6 bases at V and 0 bases at J, with 5 bases in the middle. The CDR3, as DNA: TGTGCCAGCAGGCAGGCGAACACCGGGGAGCTGTTTTTT. Its protein product is CASRQANTGELFF.

This clone was counted once. The J gene is TRBJ2-3, the V gene TRBV5-6; D might be TRBD1 (6 bases). This CDR3 is 18 amino acids long. In germline, CDR1 is SGHDT, CDR2 YYEEEE. V was clipped by 5 bases and J by 1 base, with 23 bases between them. CDR3 region: CASRHLTRDKERTDTQYF. DNA of the CDR3: TGTGCCAGCAGGCACCTCACCCGGGACAAAGAACGCACAGATACGCAGTATTTT.

The rearrangement joins TRBV7-2 to TRBJ2-3, with 11 bases fitting TRBD2. This CDR3 is 17 amino acids long. With 5 bases clipped from V and 4 bases from J, the junction kept 11 bases outside the gene matches. CDR1 and CDR2 from the germline V gene are SGHTA and FQGNSA. CDR3 DNA sequence: TGTGCCAGCAGCCACCGCCGTACTAGCGGGGGCCCAGATACGCAGTATTTT. Its translation: CASSHRRTSGGPDTQYF.

Only one count was recorded for this clone. The rearrangement joins TRBV4-2 to TRBJ1-5, with D possibly being TRBD1 (5 bases). The germline V gene has CDR1 LGHNA and CDR2 YNFKEQ. The V end was cut by 0 bases, the J end by 6 bases, with 9 bases between. The CDR3 has 14 amino acids. The CDR3 nucleotides are TGTGCCAGCAGCCAAGAGGGACCCAGTCAGCCCCAGCATTTT. It is translated as CASSQEGPSQPQHF.

This chain connects TRBV11-2 to TRBJ2-6; 12 bases align to TRBD1. Germline V gene lookup returns CDR1 SGHAT and CDR2 FQNNGV. V lost 5 bases to trimming and J lost 4 bases; unmatched junction nucleotides: 9. CDR3 length equals 18 residues. The CDR3 reads CASSNRDRGRAGANVLTF. The CDR3 DNA reads TGTGCCAGCAGCAACCGGGACAGGGGGCGCGCGGGGGCCAACGTCCTGACTTTC.

The chain recombines TRBV11-2 with TRBJ1-1; no clear D. Trimming took 1 base from V and 8 from J, leaving 11 bases between them. Germline V lookup: CDR1 SGHAT, CDR2 FQNNGV. The length of the CDR3 is 13 residues. The CDR3 sequence: CASSLVGLSEAFF. The CDR3 region has the DNA TGTGCCAGCAGCTTAGTTGGACTGAGCGAAGCTTTCTTT.